This T cell receptor (beta chain) was found in a study of regulatory T cells in long-lasting Graves disease. Study as a whole: It was over 5 years of antithyroid drugs, with positive TSH receptor antibodies, that meant persistent Graves' disease.

Combining iRepertoire HTBI primers with Arm-PCR of CDR3 regions, the authors built TCR beta libraries. In TCRdb, the multiplex PCR reads were re-called with MiXCR into one record per CDR3 protein. This sample yields more than 300,000 distinct CDR3 sequences, of which about 19% are seen a single time; 29% belongs to the top ten. Time point indicated: persistent/refractory GD, antithyroid drugs over 5 years with positive TRAb. TCR sequences were obtained from RNA taken from PBMCs. Graves' disease was diagnosed by American Thyroid Association guidelines. The length of the CDR3 is 15 residues. Per the germline V gene, CDR1 is DFQATT and CDR2 is SNEGSKA (reference sequence). Trimming removed 0 bases at V and 6 bases at J, with 14 bases between. Concerning this clonotype itself: No antigen is known for it. Since a much larger clone is just one base distant, this may be a read error.

Study-wide points: What was studied was peripheral blood only, and not thyroid tissue. Small sample size may have lowered accuracy.

This receptor was obtained from a female donor with Graves disease. The chain has TRBV20-1 and TRBJ1-4; D is unresolved. The material sequenced was peripheral blood mononuclear cells (PBMCs), taken when the disease was refractory, from a patient treated with antithyroid drugs. The CDR3: CSARDRQAPDEKLFF. In DNA, the CDR3 is TGCAGTGCTAGAGACCGTCAGGCCCCTGATGAAAAACTGTTTTTT.